A single T cell receptor (beta chain) is shown here with its context. Its antigen remains unknown. Clones were sequenced by immunoSEQ multiplex PCR, and TCRdb holds only the in-frame ones, with some missing. The sample shows about 100,000 clones, 91% of them seen only once. This entry is derived from a study of OX40 agonist ivuxolimab in advanced cancers. Turning to the study itself: The mean age was approximately 60 years, ranging from about 20 to 79, with 80% to 85% of participants male.

This CDR3 has 16 residues. V dropped 2 bases and J dropped 7 bases, with 18 bases sitting between them. CDR1 and CDR2 from the germline V gene are SGHVS and FNYEAQ. The study, taken as a whole, reports: Clonal expansion from baseline to week 6 occurred in both CD4+ and CD8+ T cells.

The genes are TRBV7-6 and TRBJ2-1, with TRBD2 as a possible D gene (6 bases). The sequenced sample was CD4+ or CD8+ T cells sorted from blood, obtained in a trial of the OX40 agonist ivuxolimab. The clonotype originates from an adult with an advanced solid tumor such as melanoma, head and neck, liver or kidney cancer. CDR3 residues: CASSLSSGELWNEQFF. The CDR3 coding sequence is TGTGCCAGCAGCTTATCGTCGGGGGAGCTTTGGAATGAGCAGTTCTTC.